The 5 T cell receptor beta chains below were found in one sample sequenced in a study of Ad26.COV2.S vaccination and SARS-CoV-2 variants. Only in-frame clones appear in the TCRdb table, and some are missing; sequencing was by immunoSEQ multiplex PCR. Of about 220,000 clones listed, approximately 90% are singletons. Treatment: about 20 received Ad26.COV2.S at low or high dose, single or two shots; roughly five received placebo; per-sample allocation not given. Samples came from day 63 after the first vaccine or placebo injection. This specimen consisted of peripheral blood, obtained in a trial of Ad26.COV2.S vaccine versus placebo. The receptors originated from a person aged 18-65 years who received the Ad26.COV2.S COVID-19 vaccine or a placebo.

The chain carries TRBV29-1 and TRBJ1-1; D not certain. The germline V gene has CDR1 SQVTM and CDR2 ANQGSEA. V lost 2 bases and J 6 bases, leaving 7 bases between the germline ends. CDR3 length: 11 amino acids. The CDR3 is CSVEIWAEAFF. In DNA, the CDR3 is TGCAGCGTTGAAATCTGGGCTGAAGCTTTCTTT. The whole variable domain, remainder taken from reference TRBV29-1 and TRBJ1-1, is SAVISQKPSRDICQRGTSLTIQCQVDSQVTMMFWYRQQPGQSLTLIATANQGSEATYESGFVIDKFPISRPNLTFSTLTVSNMSPEDSSIYLCSVEIWAEAFFGQGTRLTVV.

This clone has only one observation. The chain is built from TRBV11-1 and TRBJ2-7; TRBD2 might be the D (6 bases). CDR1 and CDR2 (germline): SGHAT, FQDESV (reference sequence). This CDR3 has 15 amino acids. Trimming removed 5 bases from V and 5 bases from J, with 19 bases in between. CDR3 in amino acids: CASSELASQPHEQYF. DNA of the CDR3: TGTGCCAGCAGCGAGCTAGCGTCCCAGCCCCACGAGCAGTACTTC.

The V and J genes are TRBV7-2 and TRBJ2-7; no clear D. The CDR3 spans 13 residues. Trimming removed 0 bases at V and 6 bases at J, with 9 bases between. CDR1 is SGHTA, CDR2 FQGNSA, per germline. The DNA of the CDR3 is TGTGCCAGCAGCTTAGCAAAAAATTTCGAGCAGTACTTC. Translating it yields CASSLAKNFEQYF.

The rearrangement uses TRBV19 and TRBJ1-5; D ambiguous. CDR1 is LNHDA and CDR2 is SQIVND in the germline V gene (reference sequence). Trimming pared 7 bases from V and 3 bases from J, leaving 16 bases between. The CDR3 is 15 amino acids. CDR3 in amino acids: CASTPGGMDNQPQHF. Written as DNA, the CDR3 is TGTGCCAGTACCCCTGGAGGGATGGACAATCAGCCCCAGCATTTT. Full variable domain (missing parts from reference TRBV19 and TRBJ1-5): DGGITQSPKYLFRKEGQNVTLSCEQNLNHDAMYWYRQDPGQGLRLIYYSQIVNDFQKGDIAEGYSVSREKKESFPLTVTSAQKNPTAFYLCASTPGGMDNQPQHFGDGTRLSIL.

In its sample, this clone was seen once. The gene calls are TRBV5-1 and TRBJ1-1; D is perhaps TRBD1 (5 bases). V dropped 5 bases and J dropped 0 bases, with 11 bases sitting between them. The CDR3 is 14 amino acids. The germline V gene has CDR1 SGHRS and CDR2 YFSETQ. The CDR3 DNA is TGCGCCAGCAGGGCAGGGAGCATGAACACTGAAGCTTTCTTT. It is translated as CASRAGSMNTEAFF.